This T cell receptor (beta chain) was sequenced during a study of Ad26.COV2.S vaccination and SARS-CoV-2 variants. As for the study in general: Donor was assigned to the Ad26.COV2.S arm of trial COV1001. Study results and caveats: Reported findings describe substantial breadth in spike-specific CD8+ and CD4+ T cell responses following vaccination.

Treatment given: 15 to 20 received Ad26.COV2.S at low or high dose, single or two shots; about 5 received placebo; per-sample allocation not given. Sampling happened 63 days after the first vaccine or placebo injection. As its vector, the vaccine had Ad26, which expressed Wuhan-strain SARS-CoV-2 spike. CDR1 and CDR2 from the germline V gene are MNHEY and SVGEGT. Trimming removed 0 bases at V and 7 bases at J, with 15 bases between. This CDR3 region has 15 residues. Using immunoSEQ multiplex PCR, the repertoire was profiled, and TCRdb retains in-frame clones only, with some absent. In the table there are about 400,000 clones, 75% to 90% of which are singletons. To note about this clone: Its antigen is not known.

V usage is TRBV6-2 or TRBV6-3 and J usage is TRBJ1-2; D is undetermined. The specimen comprised peripheral blood, sampled in a trial of Ad26.COV2.S vaccine versus placebo. The source of this sequence is a person between 18 and 60 years old who received the Ad26.COV2.S COVID-19 vaccine or a placebo. The CDR3, as DNA: TGTGCCAGCAGTTACTCGGAGATTTCTTTACCTGGCTACACCTTC. Its translation: CASSYSEISLPGYTF.